This record looks at one TCR beta chain sequence and its context. This specimen belongs to a study of OX40 agonist ivuxolimab in advanced cancers. J gave up 0 bases and V 2 bases, and 3 bases lay outside the gene matches. Germline CDR1 reads SGHRS; CDR2 reads YFSETQ. The CDR3 has 15 amino acids. Produced via immunoSEQ multiplex PCR; TCRdb's table is partial and in-frame only. The table has 20,000 or so clones, just under 80% seen once; the top ten hold roughly 30%. This TCR derives from an adult with an advanced solid tumor such as melanoma, head and neck, liver or kidney cancer. The gene calls are TRBV5-1 and TRBJ2-3, with 7 bases fitting TRBD2. Here the sequenced sample was CD4+ or CD8+ T cells sorted from blood, taken in a trial of the OX40 agonist ivuxolimab. CDR3 loop: CASSFNSGSTDTQYF. CDR3 coding DNA: TGCGCCAGCAGCTTCAATAGCGGGAGCACAGATACGCAGTATTTT.